This TCR beta chain was identified during a study of cytomegalovirus exposure and HLA in healthy donors. Findings of the study overall: Among immune exposure information, only CMV serostatus was available. In the analysis, some V segments, TRBV6-2 and TRBV6-3 included, were excluded as indistinguishable. In most subjects, TCR beta sequences reportedly gave accurate predictions of HLA-A and HLA-B alleles.

The CDR3 sequence is 14 residues long. Germline loops: CDR1 SGHVS, CDR2 FQNEAQ. Everyone who donated was a healthy bone marrow donor. PCR primers comprised 60 Vbeta and 13 Jbeta primers. Profiling relied on immunoSEQ multiplex PCR, and the TCRdb table lists in-frame clones only, not all of them. The table has over 200,000 clones, approximately 90% seen once. Note on this clone: Its target is unknown. Compared with germline, one end of the junction differs, possibly owing to a read error.

This sequence was found in a woman between 18 and 29 years old in good health and CMV-seronegative. J is TRBJ1-5 and V is TRBV7-8, with D possibly TRBD1 on 5 matching bases. The sequenced sample consisted of PBMCs. CDR3 loop: CASGLVQGNQPQHF. Here the CDR3 DNA reads TGTGCCAGCGGCTTAGTACAGGGCAATCAGCCCCAGCATTTT.